The 18 T cell receptor beta chains below all came from one sample that was sequenced in a study of post-analysis software for immune sequencing data. Overall study results and limits: Four or five TRBV segments occurring more often in patients than controls included TRBV5-6, TRBV5-1 and TRBV20-1.

Their cognate antigens are unknown. TCR beta libraries were prepared from cDNA with unique molecular identifiers. TCRdb used MiXCR to reprocess the PCR reads, holding one entry per CDR3 protein. This table holds about 200,000 distinct CDR3 sequences, roughly 30% found once. Sequenced: blood. These receptors were collected from a girl under 18 with multiple sclerosis.

V gene TRBV24-1 combines with J gene TRBJ2-5; D is perhaps TRBD2 (6 bases). This CDR3 contains 13 residues. Trimming removed 1 base at V and 5 bases at J, with 7 bases between. CDR1 and CDR2 (germline): KGHDR, SFDVKD. CDR3 loop: CATSDFGGETQYF. The CDR3 DNA reads as TGTGCCACCAGTGATTTCGGAGGGGAGACCCAGTACTTC.

This clonotype was detected a few times. The chain uses TRBV12-3 or TRBV12-4 and TRBJ1-4; 10 nucleotides line up with TRBD1. V was clipped by 6 bases and J by 8 bases; unmatched bases: 6. CDR3 length: 14 residues. CDR3 DNA: TGTGCCAGCAGGACAGGGGGCGCACGGGAAAAACTGTTTTTT. This gives the protein CASRTGGAREKLFF.

This clonotype has more than one count but fewer than ten. The rearrangement joins TRBV5-1 to TRBJ2-2, with D possibly being TRBD1 (6 bases). The CDR3 covers 15 residues. Germline CDR1 SGHRS, CDR2 YFSETQ. Trimming removed 5 bases at V and 3 bases at J, with 14 bases between. The CDR3 sequence: CASRRAPGDTGELFF. The CDR3 DNA sequence: TGCGCCAGCAGACGGGCCCCAGGGGACACCGGGGAGCTGTTTTTT.

The CDR3 DNA follows: TGCGCCAGCAACCAGTTCGCGGGGGGGAGATCGGATCAGCCCCAGCATTTT. Its translation: CASNQFAGGRSDQPQHF. The chain is built from TRBV4-1 and TRBJ1-5; D may be TRBD1 (5 bases). The length of the CDR3 is 17 residues. Per germline, CDR1 MGHRA and CDR2 YSYEKL. The V end lost 7 bases, the J end lost 5 bases, and 24 bases lay between the germline ends.

This clonotype has just a few counts. The chain links TRBV27 to TRBJ2-2; D call uncertain. The CDR3 spans 12 residues. V was trimmed by 0 bases and J by 4 bases, leaving 0 bases between them. Germline CDR1 and CDR2: MNHEY and SMNVEV (reference sequence). The CDR3 is CASSLSTGELFF. CDR3 DNA: TGTGCCAGCAGTTTATCCACCGGGGAGCTGTTTTTT.

This clonotype has at least ten counts. The J gene is TRBJ1-2, the V gene TRBV12-3 or TRBV12-4; TRBD1 agrees at 8 bases. CDR3 length equals 17 residues. V lost 1 base, J lost 0 bases, and 7 bases stayed unmatched. The chain's CDR3 is CASSLGPTGAANYGYTF. The CDR3 nucleotides are TGTGCCAGCAGTTTAGGGCCGACAGGGGCGGCTAACTATGGCTACACCTTC.

This clonotype has just a few counts. The gene calls are TRBV11-2 and TRBJ1-1; D unresolved. The CDR3 runs to 14 residues. V lost 4 bases to trimming and J lost 5 bases, with 14 bases between them. In germline, CDR1 is SGHAT, CDR2 FQNNGV. The CDR3 nucleotides read TGTGCCAGCAGCTCCCGGGCGGGTGAAACTGAAGCTTTCTTT. Its protein product is CASSSRAGETEAFF.

The chain carries TRBV5-5 and TRBJ1-4, with 7 bases that match TRBD1. This CDR3 spans 14 amino acids. The germline V gene has CDR1 SGHKS and CDR2 YYEKEE (reference sequence). The V and J ends lost 3 bases and 8 bases, in that order; junction bases with no gene match: 7. In DNA, the CDR3 is TGTGCCAGCAGCTCCGGACAGGTGGGCGAAAAACTGTTTTTT. This encodes CASSSGQVGEKLFF.

This chain links TRBV5-1 with TRBJ2-2, with no clear D. Germline loops: CDR1 SGHRS, CDR2 YFSETQ. Trimming took 4 bases from V and 3 from J, leaving 10 bases between them. CDR3 length equals 14 residues. CDR3 in DNA: TGCGCCAGCAGCCTCATCAAGGACACCGGGGAGCTGTTTTTT. It is translated as CASSLIKDTGELFF.

This clonotype was seen many times. The V gene is TRBV29-1, the J gene TRBJ2-7; 10 bases line up with TRBD2. V lost 5 bases to trimming and J lost 4 bases; unmatched junction nucleotides: 5. This CDR3 has 13 residues. Germline loops: CDR1 SQVTM, CDR2 ANQGSEA. Here the CDR3 reads CSVSASGRYEQYF. The CDR3 DNA is TGCAGCGTTTCGGCTAGCGGGAGATACGAGCAGTACTTC.

This clonotype came up many times. DNA for the CDR3: TGTGCCACCAGCAGAGACAATATCGGCACAGATACGCAGTATTTT. It translates to CATSRDNIGTDTQYF. The J gene is TRBJ2-3, the V gene TRBV15; D not certain. This CDR3 is 15 amino acids long. Trimming took off 0 bases at V and 1 base at J, with 8 bases between the two ends. In germline, CDR1 is LNHNV, CDR2 YYDKDF (reference sequence).

V gene TRBV2 combines with J gene TRBJ1-1; no firm D call. From germline, CDR1 is SNHLY and CDR2 FYNNEI. The CDR3 loop spans 13 amino acids. V lost 6 bases and J lost 3, with 11 bases in between. The CDR3 nucleotides are TGTGCCAGCAGCCCCGTAACGGACACTGAAGCTTTCTTT. It yields the protein CASSPVTDTEAFF.

This clonotype occurred a few times. This rearrangement joins TRBV12-3 or TRBV12-4 to TRBJ1-3; D gene uncertain. Trimming cost V 8 bases and J 3 bases, with 11 bases left between them. The CDR3 spans 13 residues. The CDR3 is CASGRENGNTIYF. The CDR3 DNA follows: TGTGCCAGCGGGAGGGAAAATGGAAACACCATATATTTT.

The chain couples TRBV20-1 to TRBJ2-3, with D hard to call. V was trimmed by 6 bases and J by 5 bases, leaving 6 bases between them. The V gene's germline CDR1 is DFQATT and CDR2 SNEGSKA (reference sequence). This CDR3 spans 10 amino acids. The CDR3 spells CSALVDTQYF. The CDR3, as DNA: TGCAGTGCCCTAGTAGATACGCAGTATTTT.

A note on this clonotype: Given a much more abundant clone one base away, this may be a read error. The chain has TRBV4-1 and TRBJ2-3, with D perhaps matching TRBD2 (5 bases). Per germline, CDR1 MGHRA and CDR2 YSYEKL. The CDR3 is 15 residues long. The CDR3 spells CASGQDRRSTDTQYF. CDR3 nucleotide sequence: TGCGCCAGCGGCCAAGACCGGAGGAGCACAGATACGCAGTATTTT.

This clonotype was seen at least ten times. This chain links TRBV15 with TRBJ2-1, with a weak D call TRBD2 (5 bases). The length of the CDR3 is 17 residues. V was clipped by 0 bases and J by 2 bases, with 14 bases between them. Germline CDR1 reads LNHNV; CDR2 reads YYDKDF (reference sequence). The CDR3 protein is CATSRDRGGLPYNEQFF. The DNA of the CDR3 is TGTGCCACCAGCAGAGATCGAGGAGGACTTCCCTACAATGAGCAGTTCTTC.

This clonotype was observed many times. In nucleotides, the CDR3 is TGTGCCAGCAGAAGCGGGCGAAGCTCCTACGAGCAGTACTTC. It translates to CASRSGRSSYEQYF. The chain joins TRBV27 to TRBJ2-7, with TRBD2 as a possible D gene (6 bases). Germline CDR1 reads MNHEY; CDR2 reads SMNVEV (reference sequence). The germline V and J ends were trimmed by 6 bases and 0 bases, with 12 bases remaining between them. The CDR3 length is 14 residues.

For this clonotype: One base away lies a much larger clone, so this may be a sequencing read error. The chain combines TRBV20-1 with TRBJ2-5; no clear D gene. Gene TRBJ2-7 matches the end of the DNA better, so the J call may be wrong. CDR1 is DFQATT, CDR2 SNEGSKA, per germline (reference sequence). The length of the CDR3 is 12 residues. CDR3 sequence: CSARDRLDEQYF. CDR3 coding DNA: TGCAGTGCTAGAGACCGTCTCGACGAGCAGTACTTC.